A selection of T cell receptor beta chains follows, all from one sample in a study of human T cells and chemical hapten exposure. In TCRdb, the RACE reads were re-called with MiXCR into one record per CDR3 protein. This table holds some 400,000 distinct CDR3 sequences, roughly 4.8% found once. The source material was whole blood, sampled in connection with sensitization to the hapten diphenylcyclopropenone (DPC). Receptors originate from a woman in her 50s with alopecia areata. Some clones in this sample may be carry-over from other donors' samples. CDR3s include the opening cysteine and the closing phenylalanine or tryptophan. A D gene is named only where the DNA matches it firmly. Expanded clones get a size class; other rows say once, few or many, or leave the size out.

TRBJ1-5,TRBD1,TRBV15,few,TGTGCCACCAGCCGTGGGACAGGGCATCAGCCCCAGCATTTT,CATSRGTGHQPQHF
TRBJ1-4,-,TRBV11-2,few,TGTGCCAGCAGCGCGACAGCTACGGGCGAAAAACTGTTTTTT,CASSATATGEKLFF
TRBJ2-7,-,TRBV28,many,TGTGCCAGCACCTTTTCCGTCTACGAGCAGTACTTC,CASTFSVYEQYF
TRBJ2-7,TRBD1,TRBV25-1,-,TGTGCCAGCACTCACAGGGGCGAGCAGTACTTC,CASTHRGEQYF
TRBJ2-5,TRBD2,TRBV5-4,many,TGTGCCAGCACCCCCCGCGGCGGGGGAAGGCAGGAGACCCAGTACTTC,CASTPRGGGRQETQYF
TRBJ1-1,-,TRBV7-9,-,TGTGCCAGCAGCGAAGGACAGATTATGAACACTGAAGCTTTCTTT,CASSEGQIMNTEAFF
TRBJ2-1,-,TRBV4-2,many,TGTGCCAGCAGCCTTTCCCTAGTCAATGAGCAGTTCTTC,CASSLSLVNEQFF
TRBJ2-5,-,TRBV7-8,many,TGTGCCAGCAGCTTACAGGTTCGAGAGACCCAGTACTTC,CASSLQVRETQYF
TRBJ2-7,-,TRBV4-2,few,TGTGCCAGCAGCCAACGGCCCGAAGTTTCCTACGAGCAGTACTTC,CASSQRPEVSYEQYF
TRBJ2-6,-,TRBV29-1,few,TGCAGCGTGTCTGGTCAGGGGTCCTCTGGGGCCAACGTCCTGACTTTC,CSVSGQGSSGANVLTF
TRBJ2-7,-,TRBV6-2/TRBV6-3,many,TGTGCCAGCAGTTACTCGACATTGGGGACGGAGTCTACGCGGAGGTCTGAGCAGTACTTC,CASSYSTLGTESTRRSEQYF
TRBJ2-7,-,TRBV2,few,TGTGCCAGCATTCCAGGCTACAGCAGACACTACGAGCAGTACTTC,CASIPGYSRHYEQYF
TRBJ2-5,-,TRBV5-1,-,TGCGCCAGCAGCTTGGGTCGGGGAGGACCGCTACAAGAGACCCAGTACTTC,CASSLGRGGPLQETQYF
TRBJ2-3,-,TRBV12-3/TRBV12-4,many,TGTGCCAGCAGCTCAACCACAGATACGCAGTATTTT,CASSSTTDTQYF
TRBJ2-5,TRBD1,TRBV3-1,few,TGTGCCAGCCACTTCGGACAGGGAGAGACCCAGTACTTC,CASHFGQGETQYF
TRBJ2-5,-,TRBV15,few,TGTGCCACCAGCAGAGATCTAGGTCTTCAAGAGACCCAGTACTTC,CATSRDLGLQETQYF
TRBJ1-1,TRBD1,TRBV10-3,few,TGTGCCATCGGGACAGGGGAAAGGACTGAAGCTTTCTTT,CAIGTGERTEAFF
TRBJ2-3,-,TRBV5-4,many,TGTGCCAGCAGCTTGGACCCGGGCCTAGATACGCAGTATTTT,CASSLDPGLDTQYF
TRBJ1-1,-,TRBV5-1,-,TGCGCCAGCAGCCCCACCGGGGGGCGGGGAGCTTTCTTT,CASSPTGGRGAFF
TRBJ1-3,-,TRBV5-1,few,TGCGCCAGCAGAGGGGGATTAGGTGACGGAAACACCATATATTTT,CASRGGLGDGNTIYF
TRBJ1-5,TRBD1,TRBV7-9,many,TGTGCCAGCAGCATAGCCGGGACAGGGGATCAGCCCCAGCATTTT,CASSIAGTGDQPQHF
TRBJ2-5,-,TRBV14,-,TGTGCCAGCAGCCAAGGCGCGCAACGCCAGTACTTC,CASSQGAQRQYF
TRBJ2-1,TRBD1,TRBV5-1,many,TGCGCCAGCAGCGCTAACAGGGGGCCCACCTACAATGAGCAGTTCTTC,CASSANRGPTYNEQFF
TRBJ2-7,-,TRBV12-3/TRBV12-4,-,TGTGCCAGCACAGAGACAGGATCCTACGAGCAGTACTTC,CASTETGSYEQYF
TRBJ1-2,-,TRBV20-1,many,TGCAGTGCTGCATCGGACCGGGCCGGCTACACCTTC,CSAASDRAGYTF
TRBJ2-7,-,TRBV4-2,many,TGTGCCAGCAGCCAAGGAGCCTACGAGCAGTACTTC,CASSQGAYEQYF
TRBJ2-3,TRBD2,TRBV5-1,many,TGCGCCAGCAGCGTCGGACTAGCGGGGGAAGGATATACGCAGTATTTT,CASSVGLAGEGYTQYF
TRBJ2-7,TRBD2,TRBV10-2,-,TGCGCCAGCAGTGAGATGGGCGGGAGAGGGGAGCAGTACTTC,CASSEMGGRGEQYF
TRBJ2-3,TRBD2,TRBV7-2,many,TGTGCCAGCAGCTCGGTTAGCGGGGGGGCGACAGATACGCAGTATTTT,CASSSVSGGATDTQYF
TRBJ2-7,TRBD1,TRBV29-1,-,TGCAGCGTTGAAAGGGACAGGGGGTACGAGCAGTACTTC,CSVERDRGYEQYF
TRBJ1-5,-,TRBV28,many,TGTGCCAGCAGGTCGGACAGATACAATCAGCCCCAGCATTTT,CASRSDRYNQPQHF
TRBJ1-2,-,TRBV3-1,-,TGTGCCAGCAGCCAAGATCTTAGGGGATCCAATGGCTACACCTTC,CASSQDLRGSNGYTF
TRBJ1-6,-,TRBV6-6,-,TGTGCCAGCAGTTACGGGGGCAGGAGCTCCTATAATTCACCCCTCCACTTT,CASSYGGRSSYNSPLHF
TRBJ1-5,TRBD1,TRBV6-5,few,TGTGCCAGCCAAATGGCAGGGGGCCTAGGCAATCAGCCCCAGCATTTT,CASQMAGGLGNQPQHF
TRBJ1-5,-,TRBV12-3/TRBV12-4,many,TGTGCCAGCACCCTGAGTACTTCCAATCAGCCCCAGCATTTT,CASTLSTSNQPQHF
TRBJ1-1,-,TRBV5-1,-,TGCGCCAGCAGCCTGTGGACGGAGAACACTGAAGCTTTCTTT,CASSLWTENTEAFF